These 31 T cell receptor beta chains were all obtained from the same sample, sequenced in a study of human thymus T cells. Assay used: immunoSEQ multiplex PCR; TCRdb lists only in-frame clones, some missing. Here the sample spans 120,000 or so clones, around 94% being singletons. Thymic resections from corrective heart surgery supplied the tissue. Sequencing was performed on thymus tissue. The receptors were gathered from a boy under two years old with a congenital heart defect but otherwise immunologically healthy.

V is TRBV5-4 and J is TRBJ2-3; 9 bases map to TRBD1. The junction had 1 base not matched to a gene; V was cut back by 0 bases and J by 5 bases. Germline V CDR1 and CDR2: SGHNT, YYREEE (reference sequence). This CDR3 spans 14 amino acids. The CDR3 coding sequence is TGTGCCAGCAGCTTGGAGGGACAGGGAGATACGCAGTATTTT. This encodes CASSLEGQGDTQYF.

This sequence joins TRBV7-8 and TRBJ2-1, with 9 bases fitting TRBD2. The CDR3 is 14 residues long. Trimming took 4 bases from V and 6 from J; bases not matched to a gene: 4. Germline CDR1 SGHVS, CDR2 FQNEAQ. The CDR3 DNA follows: TGTGCCAGCAGCTCCGGCGGGAGGGGCAATGAGCAGTTCTTC. It codes for CASSSGGRGNEQFF.

The CDR3 reads CAWSVTSSGYTF. DNA for the CDR3: TGTGCCTGGAGTGTAACTTCCAGCGGCTACACCTTC. J is TRBJ1-2 and V is TRBV30; the D is unclear. Trimming cost V 0 bases and J 8 bases, with 10 bases left between them. The V gene's germline CDR1 is GTSNPN and CDR2 SVGIG (reference sequence). The CDR3 spans 12 residues.

The V gene is TRBV7-9, the J gene TRBJ1-2; the D is unclear. V was shortened by 5 bases and J by 6 bases, with 7 bases between the two germline ends. The CDR3 runs to 11 residues. Germline CDR1 SEHNR, CDR2 FQNEAQ (reference sequence). The CDR3: CASSHKNGYTF. CDR3 coding DNA: TGTGCCAGCAGCCACAAGAATGGCTACACCTTC.

The chain links TRBV7-9 to TRBJ2-3, with D perhaps matching TRBD1 or TRBD2 (7 bases each). V was pared by 4 bases and J by 6 bases, with 17 bases between. The CDR3 runs to 15 residues. The germline V gene has CDR1 SEHNR and CDR2 FQNEAQ (reference sequence). The CDR3 DNA is TGTGCCAGCAGCTACCTAGGGAGGGGACAGGATACGCAGTATTTT. It translates to CASSYLGRGQDTQYF.

This clone was counted a few times. The chain carries TRBV7-9 and TRBJ1-2; D gene uncertain. From germline, CDR1 is SEHNR and CDR2 FQNEAQ (reference sequence). CDR3 size: 17 residues. V was pared by 6 bases and J by 3 bases, with 23 bases between. This CDR3 is CASRHLHGEREDYGYTF. The DNA for the CDR3 is TGTGCCAGCAGACATCTCCATGGGGAGAGGGAGGACTATGGCTACACCTTC. Combining the CDR3 with reference TRBV7-9 and TRBJ1-2 gives the whole variable domain DTGVSQNPRHKITKRGQNVTFRCDPISEHNRLYWYRQTLGQGPEFLTYFQNEAQLEKSRLLSDRFSAERPKGSFSTLEIQRTEQGDSAMYLCASRHLHGEREDYGYTFGSGTRLTVV.

This chain uses TRBV29-1 with TRBJ2-5; TRBD1 is a possible D gene (6 bases). CDR1 is SQVTM and CDR2 is ANQGSEA in the germline V gene. The V end lost 6 bases, the J end lost 4 bases, and 12 bases lay between the germline ends. The CDR3 covers 12 residues. DNA for the CDR3: TGCAGCGTGGGGGCTCGGGTAGAGACCCAGTACTTC. Its protein is CSVGARVETQYF.

The genes are TRBV10-3 and TRBJ2-7, with D perhaps TRBD1 (5 bases). This CDR3 has 16 residues. CDR1 and CDR2 from the germline V gene are ENHRY and SYGVKD. V was trimmed by 3 bases and J by 2 bases, leaving 17 bases between them. CDR3 DNA sequence: TGTGCCATCAGTGATGCCGGATCAGGGTACCCCTACGAGCAGTACTTC. This codes for CAISDAGSGYPYEQYF.

The J gene is TRBJ2-5, the V gene TRBV19, with D perhaps matching TRBD1 (5 bases). Germline CDR1 reads LNHDA; CDR2 reads SQIVND (reference sequence). Trimming left V 3 bases short and J 5 bases short, with 13 bases between. CDR3 length equals 14 residues. This chain's CDR3 is CASSITAGRETQYF. The CDR3 DNA reads TGTGCCAGTAGTATTACCGCAGGGCGGGAGACCCAGTACTTC.

V and J are TRBV5-1 and TRBJ1-2; possible D gene TRBD1, 6 bases. V was pared by 3 bases and J by 1 base, with 10 bases between. The CDR3 sequence is 14 residues long. CDR1 is SGHRS, CDR2 YFSETQ, per germline. CDR3: CASSSGTFNYGYTF. CDR3 nucleotides: TGCGCCAGCAGCTCCGGGACATTTAACTATGGCTACACCTTC.

The chain links TRBV9 to TRBJ2-1, with 8 bases identical to TRBD1. The CDR3 has 15 amino acids. The V gene's germline CDR1 is SGDLS and CDR2 YYNGEE. The J segment lost 8 bases and the V segment lost 0 bases, leaving 7 bases of the junction unmatched. CDR3 nucleotide sequence: TGTGCCAGCAGCGTAGGCCAGGGGGCGCGGTATGAGCAGTTCTTC. Translating it yields CASSVGQGARYEQFF.

The V and J genes are TRBV28 and TRBJ1-2, with 8 bases that match TRBD1. The germline CDR1 and CDR2 sequences are MDHEN and SYDVKM. V lost 1 base and J lost 7; bases outside the gene matches: 5. The CDR3 has 14 amino acids. The CDR3 nucleotides read TGTGCCAGCAGTTTATACCCGGACAGGGCTGGCTACACCTTC. Translation gives CASSLYPDRAGYTF.

This chain links TRBV25-1 with TRBJ2-3; 9 bases are a match to TRBD2. Germline assignment: CDR1 MGHDK and CDR2 SYGVNS. CDR3 length: 14 residues. Losses at the gene ends were 6 bases for V and 0 bases for J; bases not matched to a gene: 1. The CDR3 protein is CASRTSGSTDTQYF. For the CDR3, the DNA is TGTGCCAGCAGGACTAGCGGCAGCACAGATACGCAGTATTTT.

The rearrangement links TRBV2 to TRBJ2-5; possible D gene TRBD1, 5 bases. Trimming stripped 10 bases from V and 3 bases from J, with 21 bases between. This CDR3 is 15 amino acids long. Germline assignment: CDR1 SNHLY and CDR2 FYNNEI. The CDR3 DNA reads as TGTGCCACCTCACCGACCTCCAGGGCTGAAGAGACCCAGTACTTC. Amino acid sequence: CATSPTSRAEETQYF. Full variable domain (missing parts from reference TRBV2 and TRBJ2-5): EPEVTQTPSHQVTQMGQEVILRCVPISNHLYFYWYRQILGQKVEFLVSFYNNEISEKSEIFDDQFSVERPDGSNFTLKIRSTKLEDSAMYFCATSPTSRAEETQYFGPGTRLLVL.

The genes are TRBV2 and TRBJ2-6; no clear D gene. The CDR3 totals 16 residues. Trimming took off 2 bases at V and 4 bases at J, with 12 bases between the two ends. Looked up from germline, CDR1 is SNHLY and CDR2 is FYNNEI. The CDR3 reads CASSEFKGSGANVLTF. The CDR3 DNA is TGTGCCAGCAGTGAATTTAAGGGTTCGGGGGCCAACGTCCTGACTTTC.

The chain couples TRBV19 to TRBJ2-7; 9 nucleotides agree with TRBD1. From germline, CDR1 is LNHDA and CDR2 SQIVND (reference sequence). The CDR3 spans 15 residues. The J segment lost 3 bases and the V segment lost 3 bases, leaving 6 bases of the junction unmatched. The CDR3 sequence is CASSMIRTGVYEQYF. CDR3 in DNA: TGTGCCAGTAGTATGATTAGGACAGGGGTCTACGAGCAGTACTTC.

This sequence joins TRBV2 and TRBJ2-7; 10 nucleotides match TRBD2. J lost 2 bases, V lost 4 bases, and 8 bases had no gene match. This CDR3 has 16 residues. Germline assignment: CDR1 SNHLY and CDR2 FYNNEI. CDR3 amino acids: CASSGVRTSGTYEQYF. DNA of the CDR3: TGTGCCAGCAGTGGGGTGAGGACTAGCGGTACCTACGAGCAGTACTTC.

This clone was observed once. This sequence joins TRBV5-6 and TRBJ1-2, with a tentative D call TRBD1 (6 bases). V lost 5 bases to trimming and J lost 0 bases, with 17 bases between them. This CDR3 spans 16 amino acids. In germline, CDR1 is SGHDT, CDR2 YYEEEE. As DNA, the CDR3 is TGTGCCAGCAGTTTCCGGAAAGACAGGCCTAACTATGGCTACACCTTC. Amino acids: CASSFRKDRPNYGYTF.

The V call is TRBV9, the J call TRBJ2-7; D might be TRBD1 or TRBD2, each matching 5 bases. The V end was cut by 3 bases, the J end by 2 bases, with 9 bases between. Germline CDR1 SGDLS, CDR2 YYNGEE. The CDR3 extends over 13 amino acids. The CDR3 loop is CASSAPGPYEQYF. The CDR3 DNA is TGTGCCAGCAGCGCACCGGGACCCTACGAGCAGTACTTC. Filled out from reference TRBV9 and TRBJ2-7, the complete variable domain reads DSGVTQTPKHLITATGQRVTLRCSPRSGDLSVYWYQQSLDQGLQFLIQYYNGEERAKGNILERFSAQQFPDLHSELNLSSLELGDSALYFCASSAPGPYEQYFGPGTRLTVT.

The chain carries TRBV11-2 and TRBJ2-7; TRBD1 agrees at 8 bases. The CDR3 totals 15 residues. CDR1 is SGHAT and CDR2 is FQNNGV in the germline V gene. J gave up 0 bases and V 5 bases, and 6 bases lay outside the gene matches. The CDR3 sequence is CASSTWTGSSYEQYF. For the CDR3, the DNA is TGTGCCAGCAGCACATGGACAGGGAGCTCCTACGAGCAGTACTTC. The full variable domain, completed using reference TRBV11-2 and TRBJ2-7, is EAGVAQSPRYKIIEKRQSVAFWCNPISGHATLYWYQQILGQGPKLLIQFQNNGVVDDSQLPKDRFSAERLKGVDSTLKIQPAKLEDSAVYLCASSTWTGSSYEQYFGPGTRLTVT.

This clone occurred once. This chain uses TRBV7-3 with TRBJ2-3; 14 bases fit TRBD2. The CDR3 sequence is 16 residues long. The junction had 5 bases not matched to a gene; V was cut back by 4 bases and J by 5 bases. The germline gives CDR1 SGHTA, CDR2 FQGTGA. CDR3 bases: TGTGCCAGCAGCTCGGGACTAGCGGGGGCTGGAGATACGCAGTATTTT. It codes for CASSSGLAGAGDTQYF.

The V and J genes are TRBV28 and TRBJ2-1; TRBD1 matches 7 bases. Looked up from germline, CDR1 is MDHEN and CDR2 is SYDVKM. CDR3 size: 15 residues. The ends lost 4 bases at V and 7 bases at J; junction bases unmatched: 10. The CDR3 loop is CASSCQGELWNEQFF. The CDR3 DNA is TGTGCCAGCAGTTGTCAGGGGGAGTTATGGAATGAGCAGTTCTTC.

This chain joins TRBV7-2 and TRBJ1-1, with D unresolved. Between the trimmed V and J ends, which lost 0 bases and 11 bases, there was a span of 19 bases. The CDR3 sequence is 15 residues long. Germline V CDR1 and CDR2: SGHTA, FQGNSA. The CDR3 region is CASSLAKALSMGAFF. The CDR3 coding sequence is TGTGCCAGCAGCTTAGCAAAGGCACTCTCAATGGGCGCTTTCTTT.

The rearrangement links TRBV19 to TRBJ2-7; D gene ambiguous. The CDR3 length is 15 residues. Germline CDR1 and CDR2: LNHDA and SQIVND (reference sequence). V was cut by 6 bases and J by 2 bases, with 17 bases left in between. The CDR3 reads CASRRSPEPTYEQYF. The CDR3 DNA reads TGTGCCAGTAGAAGGTCCCCAGAACCTACCTACGAGCAGTACTTC.

This chain joins TRBV29-1 and TRBJ2-1; D gene uncertain. V was trimmed by 3 bases and J by 8 bases, leaving 11 bases between them. The CDR3 sequence is 12 residues long. Germline V gene sequence: CDR1 SQVTM, CDR2 ANQGSEA. This CDR3 is CSVDNAWDEQFF. The CDR3 bases are TGCAGCGTTGATAACGCTTGGGATGAGCAGTTCTTC.

This sequence joins TRBV5-1 and TRBJ2-3; no clear D. V shed 2 bases and J shed 2 bases, with 3 bases lying between them. The CDR3 contains 12 residues. The germline V gene has CDR1 SGHRS and CDR2 YFSETQ. CDR3 region: CASSLSTDTQYF. CDR3 sequence (DNA): TGCGCCAGCAGCTTATCCACAGATACGCAGTATTTT.

The V gene is TRBV6-1, the J gene TRBJ1-2, with D perhaps TRBD1 (6 bases). Trimming stripped 7 bases from V and 0 bases from J, with 15 bases between. Per the germline V gene, CDR1 is MNHNS and CDR2 is SASEGT. CDR3 length equals 15 residues. DNA for the CDR3: TGTGCCAGCAATCAAGACAGGAGCTCTAACTATGGCTACACCTTC. This sequence encodes CASNQDRSSNYGYTF.

This rearrangement joins TRBV6-1 to TRBJ1-1; 9 positions match TRBD1. The CDR3 covers 14 residues. CDR1 is MNHNS, CDR2 SASEGT, per germline. The junction had 8 bases not matched to a gene; V was cut back by 6 bases and J by 6 bases. In DNA form, the CDR3 reads TGTGCCAGCAGGAGAACAGGGGGCGCCGCTGAAGCTTTCTTT. Its translation is CASRRTGGAAEAFF.

The chain joins TRBV6-4 to TRBJ2-1; TRBD2 might be the D (7 bases). Germline CDR1 and CDR2: MRHNA and SNTAGT. CDR3 length: 15 residues. V was cut by 10 bases and J by 1 base, with 17 bases left in between. CDR3 in DNA: TGTGCCACCTTGCTGGGGGGGCCATCCTACAATGAGCAGTTCTTC. Translated, it gives CATLLGGPSYNEQFF.

This chain joins TRBV28 and TRBJ2-7; perhaps D is TRBD1 or TRBD2 (7 bases each). This CDR3 has 16 residues. Trimming cost V 5 bases and J 0 bases, with 17 bases left between them. Per germline, CDR1 MDHEN and CDR2 SYDVKM. CDR3 bases: TGTGCCAGCAGTCAGGGGGGGTCCTTTAGCTCCTACGAGCAGTACTTC. It encodes CASSQGGSFSSYEQYF.

The chain's CDR3 is CASSEGAYGYTF. DNA of the CDR3: TGTGCCAGCAGTGAGGGGGCCTATGGCTACACCTTC. The gene calls are TRBV2 and TRBJ1-2; tentative D call: TRBD1 (6 bases). CDR1 SNHLY and CDR2 FYNNEI come from the germline V gene. The CDR3 runs to 12 residues. V lost 3 bases to trimming and J lost 4 bases, with 6 bases between them.